The source of this T cell receptor beta chain is a study of cytomegalovirus exposure and HLA in healthy donors. As concerns this clone: Its antigen is still unknown.

Only in-frame clones appear in the TCRdb table, and some are missing; sequencing was by immunoSEQ multiplex PCR. The data contain around 260,000 clones, 90% of them seen just once; the ten biggest clones take up approximately 3.1%. Whole-study findings and limits: The majority of TCR sequences were rare, yet some public TCRs appeared in many donors. Subsequent analysis showed first-cohort TCR clusters tending to co-occur in over a hundred validation repertoires. It was reportedly the case that the classifier diagnosed cytomegalovirus status with high specificity and sensitivity. A few CMV-associated chains were confirmed in vitro to be specific for CMV antigens.

CDR1 and CDR2 (germline): SGHAT, FQNNGV. The CDR3 covers 14 residues. Trimming at V came to 4 bases and at J to 9 bases, leaving 8 bases not matched to a gene. Sequencing input: PBMCs. The chain recombines TRBV11-2 with TRBJ2-5; 10 bases fit TRBD1. The sequence came from a woman younger than 45 in good health and CMV-seronegative. The CDR3 region has the DNA TGTGCCAGCAGCTGGGGACAGGGGATGCGGTCCCAGTACTTC. Translated: CASSWGQGMRSQYF.